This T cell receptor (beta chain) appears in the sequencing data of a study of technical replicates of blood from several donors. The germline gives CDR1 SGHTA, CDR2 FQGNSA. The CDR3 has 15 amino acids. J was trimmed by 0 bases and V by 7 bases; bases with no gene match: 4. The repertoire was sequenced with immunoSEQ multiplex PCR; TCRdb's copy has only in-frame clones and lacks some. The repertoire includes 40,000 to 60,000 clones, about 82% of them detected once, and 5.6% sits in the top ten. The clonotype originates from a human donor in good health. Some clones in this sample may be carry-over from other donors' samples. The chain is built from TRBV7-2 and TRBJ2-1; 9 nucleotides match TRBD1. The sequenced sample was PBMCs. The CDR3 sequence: CASIDRGSSYNEQFF. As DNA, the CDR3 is TGTGCCAGCATCGACAGGGGGAGCTCCTACAATGAGCAGTTCTTC.